This T cell receptor (beta chain) was sequenced during a study of cytomegalovirus exposure and HLA in healthy donors. Broader study findings: Cytomegalovirus-associated TCR beta chains were listed, numbering some 150. Most TCR sequences were seen very rarely across donors, but some public TCRs occurred in many.

This CDR3 has 14 residues. Trimming removed 7 bases from V and 9 bases from J; junction bases left unmatched: 7. Germline assignment: CDR1 LNHDA and CDR2 SQIVND (reference sequence). In terms of frequency, this clone is medium-sized. Its antigen is unknown. Primers: 60 Vbeta forward and 13 Jbeta reverse. The table came from immunoSEQ multiplex PCR; TCRdb's copy has only in-frame clones and leaves some out. The repertoire table contains approximately 54,000 clones. This clonotype originated in a woman aged 40 to 55 in good health and CMV-seronegative. The sequenced sample was PBMCs. The chain is built from TRBV19 and TRBJ1-6, with TRBD1 matching 9 bases. CDR3 sequence: CASTPGTGRSPLHF. CDR3 nucleotide sequence: TGTGCCAGTACTCCCGGGACAGGGCGTTCACCCCTCCACTTT.